Below, one T cell receptor beta chain is given with its context. The antigen is not known. The read falls 3 residues short of the CDR3 end, and the missing part is taken from the germline J gene. The record originates from a study of T cell clonality in common variable immunodeficiency. Findings and limits, study-wide: In common variable immunodeficiency, TCR beta chains reportedly carried fewer deletions and N-nucleotide insertions. CVID subjects shared fewer TCRbeta clones than healthy controls did.

The CVID group had more than 12 females and approximately 30 males, mean age around 42. Patients and controls were mostly of Caucasian heritage. Method: immunoSEQ multiplex PCR; TCRdb's copy keeps in-frame clones and lacks some. The sample is made up of some 27,000 clones, none counted only once. The CDR3 sequence is 13 residues long. V lost 5 bases to trimming and J lost 5 bases; unmatched junction nucleotides: 5. CDR1 is SEHNR, CDR2 FQNEAQ, per germline (reference sequence). The sequenced material came from peripheral blood mononuclear cells. The chain links TRBV7-9 to TRBJ1-2, with TRBD1 matching over 7 bases. The clonotype originates from a human donor with common variable immunodeficiency. The part of the CDR3 DNA that was read is TGTGCCAGCAGCACCACAGGGGATTATGGC. Translation gives CASSTTGDYG. The complete CDR3 protein is CASSTTGDYGYTF.